These 3 T cell receptor beta chains share one sample of origin, sequenced in a study of OX40 agonist ivuxolimab in advanced cancers. Produced via immunoSEQ multiplex PCR; TCRdb's table is partial and in-frame only. The sample shows about 27,000 clones, approximately 90% of them seen only once. The source material was CD4+ or CD8+ T cells sorted from blood, sampled in a trial of the OX40 agonist ivuxolimab. The receptor set was obtained from an adult with an advanced solid tumor such as melanoma, head and neck, liver or kidney cancer.

The chain combines TRBV9 with TRBJ2-7, with 9 bases that match TRBD2. The germline V gene has CDR1 SGDLS and CDR2 YYNGEE. This CDR3 region has 15 residues. After removal of 4 bases from V and 4 bases from J, the junction contained 9 bases not matched to a gene. The CDR3 spells CASSPAGGPGYEQYF. For the CDR3, the DNA is TGTGCCAGCAGCCCTGCGGGGGGGCCGGGGTACGAGCAGTACTTC.

The rearrangement links TRBV5-6 to TRBJ1-2, with 8 bases that match TRBD1. From germline, CDR1 is SGHDT and CDR2 YYEEEE. The junction had 14 bases not matched to a gene; V was cut back by 0 bases and J by 4 bases. The CDR3 loop spans 18 amino acids. In DNA form, the CDR3 reads TGTGCCAGCAGCTTGGTGGGAGACGACAGGGGCTATCTCTATGGCTACACCTTC. This encodes CASSLVGDDRGYLYGYTF. The whole variable domain, remainder taken from reference TRBV5-6 and TRBJ1-2, is DAGVTQSPTHLIKTRGQQVTLRCSPKSGHDTVSWYQQALGQGPQFIFQYYEEEERQRGNFPDRFSGHQFPNYSSELNVNALLLGDSALYLCASSLVGDDRGYLYGYTFGSGTRLTVV.

The rearrangement uses TRBV6-1 and TRBJ2-7; D is unresolved. Per germline, CDR1 MNHNS and CDR2 SASEGT. This CDR3 is built from 13 residues. The ends were cut back, 0 bases at V and 5 bases at J, with 8 bases in the middle. The CDR3 DNA is TGTGCCAGCAGTGAAGCGGCTCCTAACGAGCAGTACTTC. This codes for CASSEAAPNEQYF.